This T cell receptor (beta chain) is from a study of T cells in Graves' hyperthyroidism and ophthalmopathy. V was trimmed by 8 bases and J by 6 bases, leaving 16 bases between them. This CDR3 contains 13 residues. For ophthalmopathy patients, the Clinical Activity Score was at least 3 and the NOSPECS grade at least 4; duration was under 3 months. Used for diagnoses were clinical symptoms, serum thyroxine and TRAb, thyroid ultrasound and orbital computed tomography. RNA transcripts served as the template for amplifying TCR beta CDR3 regions. The TCR CDR3 was amplified in a first-round RT-PCR using the HTBI primer set. Via MiXCR, TCRdb re-called the multiplex PCR reads, giving one row per CDR3 protein. In the table there are hundreds of thousands of distinct CDR3 sequences, more than 15% of which are singletons.

The receptor's source is a woman between 40 and 50 years old with Graves' ophthalmopathy. Sequencing was done on a sample of blood. This chain joins TRBV12-3 or TRBV12-4 and TRBJ1-2; tentative D call: TRBD1 (6 bases). For the CDR3, the DNA is TGTGCCAGCGGAATTACAGGGTCGGATGGCTACACCTTC. This gives the protein CASGITGSDGYTF.